One and the same sample provided the 18 T cell receptor beta chains below, sequenced in a study of blood T cell repertoires in COVID-19. TCRdb's table, derived via immunoSEQ multiplex PCR, lists solely in-frame clones and lacks some. The data contain around 140,000 clones, around 82% of them singletons. The sample consisted of peripheral blood. Every receptor here comes from a man between 60 and 75 years old with acute or convalescent COVID-19.

This sequence joins TRBV5-5 and TRBJ1-1, with no clear D. With 0 bases removed from V and 6 bases from J, the gap between germline ends came to 9 bases. The CDR3 extends over 13 amino acids. Germline loops: CDR1 SGHKS, CDR2 YYEKEE (reference sequence). DNA of the CDR3: TGTGCCAGCAGCTTGGCAGGAGGCCCTGAAGCTTTCTTT. It specifies CASSLAGGPEAFF.

The chain couples TRBV5-1 to TRBJ2-2; 9 nucleotides match TRBD1. This CDR3 has 14 amino acids. Germline V gives CDR1 SGHRS, CDR2 YFSETQ. V dropped 5 bases and J dropped 5; count of bases not matched to a gene: 4. This chain's CDR3 is CASRQGAGTGELFF. The CDR3 nucleotides are TGCGCCAGCAGACAGGGGGCTGGTACCGGGGAGCTGTTTTTT.

The V and J genes are TRBV7-2 and TRBJ2-7; D not resolved. V lost 1 base and J lost 5, with 9 bases in between. The CDR3 is made up of 13 amino acids. Germline V gives CDR1 SGHTA, CDR2 FQGNSA. The chain's CDR3 is CASSLVLVNEQYF. The CDR3 nucleotides are TGTGCCAGCAGCTTAGTTCTAGTAAACGAGCAGTACTTC.

The sample holds a few counts of this clone. The rearrangement joins TRBV7-9 to TRBJ1-5; 9 nucleotides align to TRBD1. Per the germline V gene, CDR1 is SEHNR and CDR2 is FQNEAQ (reference sequence). The V and J ends lost 1 base and 2 bases, in that order; junction bases with no gene match: 6. The CDR3 contains 17 residues. The CDR3 sequence: CASSLVDRGLGNQPQHF. The CDR3 bases are TGTGCCAGCAGCTTAGTGGACAGGGGCCTTGGCAATCAGCCCCAGCATTTT.

This chain joins TRBV24-1 and TRBJ2-5; 8 nucleotides align to TRBD2. CDR1 KGHDR and CDR2 SFDVKD come from the germline V gene. CDR3 length: 16 residues. The V gene end was trimmed by 2 bases and the J gene end by 1 base; junction bases not matched to a gene: 5. DNA of the CDR3: TGTGCCACCAGTGATTCCCTAGCGGGCTTCCAAGAGACCCAGTACTTC. Protein product: CATSDSLAGFQETQYF.

This chain joins TRBV6-1 and TRBJ1-1; 11 nucleotides line up with TRBD1. Germline V gene lookup returns CDR1 MNHNS and CDR2 SASEGT. This CDR3 contains 18 residues. After removal of 1 base from V and 5 bases from J, the junction contained 12 bases not matched to a gene. CDR3 DNA sequence: TGTGCCAGCAGTGAAGATTCATTGGACAGGGGGCAATGGACTGAAGCTTTCTTT. This gives the protein CASSEDSLDRGQWTEAFF.

The V and J genes are TRBV4-2 and TRBJ2-1; a possible D gene is TRBD2 (6 bases). The CDR3 is 18 amino acids. V was pared by 4 bases and J by 7 bases, with 26 bases between. In germline, CDR1 is LGHNA, CDR2 YNFKEQ. As DNA, the CDR3 is TGTGCCAGCAGCCGAGTCCCTCTAGGAGGGAGAATAATAAATGAGCAGTTCTTC. Translation gives CASSRVPLGGRIINEQFF.

J is TRBJ2-1 and V is TRBV2; TRBD2 aligns across 8 bases. The trim removed 2 bases at V and 3 bases at J, leaving 6 bases unmatched. This CDR3 is 16 amino acids long. Looked up from germline, CDR1 is SNHLY and CDR2 is FYNNEI. The CDR3 DNA follows: TGTGCCAGCAGTGAACTGGCGGGGGGTTTCTACAATGAGCAGTTCTTC. Amino acid sequence: CASSELAGGFYNEQFF. The variable domain in full, completed from reference TRBV2 and TRBJ2-1, reads EPEVTQTPSHQVTQMGQEVILRCVPISNHLYFYWYRQILGQKVEFLVSFYNNEISEKSEIFDDQFSVERPDGSNFTLKIRSTKLEDSAMYFCASSELAGGFYNEQFFGPGTRLTVL.

The rearrangement links TRBV23-1 to TRBJ2-5, with a possible D match to TRBD2 (6 bases). TRBV23-1 is placed among ORFs of uncertain function. This CDR3 is 13 amino acids long. The ends were cut back, 8 bases at V and 4 bases at J, with 14 bases in the middle. CDR3 sequence reads: CASLLEGRETQYF. For the CDR3, the DNA is TGCGCCAGCCTTCTGGAGGGGCGAGAGACCCAGTACTTC.

The chain combines TRBV2 with TRBJ2-2; D possibly corresponds to TRBD1 (5 bases). Germline-derived CDR1 and CDR2 are SNHLY and FYNNEI. This CDR3 comprises 16 residues. V was trimmed by 2 bases and J by 0 bases, leaving 10 bases between them. This CDR3 reads CASSEKGRANTGELFF. CDR3 nucleotides: TGTGCCAGCAGTGAAAAGGGCAGGGCGAACACCGGGGAGCTGTTTTTT.

This sequence joins TRBV29-1 and TRBJ1-1, with D hard to call. There are 11 residues in the CDR3. The ends were cut back, 1 base at V and 5 bases at J, with 5 bases in the middle. CDR1 and CDR2 from the germline V gene are SQVTM and ANQGSEA. CDR3: CSVEVNTEAFF. The CDR3, as DNA: TGCAGCGTTGAAGTCAATACTGAAGCTTTCTTT.

This chain uses TRBV2 with TRBJ2-5; 7 bases fit TRBD2. The V and J ends lost 2 bases and 1 base, in that order; junction bases with no gene match: 4. In germline, CDR1 is SNHLY, CDR2 FYNNEI. The CDR3 is made up of 15 amino acids. The CDR3 loop reads CASSETRTSQETQYF. In nucleotides, the CDR3 is TGTGCCAGCAGTGAAACTAGGACTAGCCAAGAGACCCAGTACTTC.

Note on this clone: At the DNA level, this CDR3 is encoded by other sequences in the same sample as well. V gene TRBV18 combines with J gene TRBJ1-1, with no clear D. Per germline, CDR1 KGHSH and CDR2 LQKENI. The CDR3 is 17 residues long. Trimming removed 3 bases from V and 0 bases from J, with 17 bases in between. The chain's CDR3 is CASSPLEGGNMNTEAFF. The CDR3 region has the DNA TGTGCCAGCTCACCGCTGGAGGGCGGGAACATGAACACTGAAGCTTTCTTT.

The chain is built from TRBV7-9 and TRBJ2-7; 11 bases match TRBD1. Germline V lookup: CDR1 SEHNR, CDR2 FQNEAQ (reference sequence). This CDR3 has 15 residues. V shed 3 bases, J shed 1 base, and the junction held 2 bases outside the gene matches. The CDR3 loop reads CASSLDRGRSYEQYF. The CDR3 DNA reads as TGTGCCAGCAGCTTGGACAGGGGGCGATCCTACGAGCAGTACTTC.

This chain joins TRBV18 and TRBJ2-5, with 8 bases lining up with TRBD2. The J segment lost 4 bases and the V segment lost 6 bases, leaving 4 bases of the junction unmatched. The CDR3 has 13 residues. Per the germline V gene, CDR1 is KGHSH and CDR2 is LQKENI. CDR3 sequence (DNA): TGTGCCAGCTCCTCAACTAGCGGAGAGACCCAGTACTTC. It codes for CASSSTSGETQYF.

The rearrangement uses TRBV24-1 and TRBJ1-2; D is uncertain. V was clipped by 5 bases and J by 4 bases, with 7 bases between them. The length of the CDR3 is 12 residues. The germline V gene has CDR1 KGHDR and CDR2 SFDVKD. The CDR3 region has the DNA TGTGCCACCAGTGCCCGGGGCTATGGCTACACCTTC. Its protein is CATSARGYGYTF.

The genes are TRBV5-1 and TRBJ1-5, with 12 positions matching TRBD1. J lost 6 bases, V lost 3 bases, and 4 bases had no gene match. Germline CDR1 SGHRS, CDR2 YFSETQ. The CDR3 length is 15 residues. CDR3 loop: CASSWGTGGGQPQHF. Written as DNA, the CDR3 is TGCGCCAGCAGCTGGGGGACAGGGGGCGGTCAGCCCCAGCATTTT.

This clone was found a few times. The CDR3, as DNA: TGTGCCAGCAGCTTTAGCGGGGTCCCCTACAATGAGCAGTTCTTC. Translating it yields CASSFSGVPYNEQFF. The V call is TRBV11-2, the J call TRBJ2-1; 8 bases agree with TRBD2. The CDR3 extends over 15 amino acids. Germline values: CDR1 SGHAT, CDR2 FQNNGV. With V trimmed by 3 bases and J by 2 bases, 3 bases remained unmatched.